This T cell receptor beta chain was recorded in a study of cytomegalovirus exposure and HLA in healthy donors. General study points: Among the CMV-associated chains, a few were confirmed in vitro as specific for CMV antigens. A later analysis linked around 15,000 TCR beta sequences to HLA alleles at 0.05 false discovery rate.

This clone has a single count. The antigen is unknown. Donors were ostensibly healthy at sampling, although undocumented immune exposures were probable. The PCR contained 60 Vbeta and 13 Jbeta primers. Clones were sequenced by immunoSEQ multiplex PCR, and TCRdb holds only the in-frame ones, with some missing. Of 150,000 to 200,000 clones listed, around 81% are singletons. V shed 8 bases and J 0 bases; nucleotides not matched to a gene: 4. This CDR3 spans 15 amino acids. The sequence derives from a woman in her twenties or thirties in good health and CMV-seronegative. This chain uses TRBV23-1 with TRBJ2-2, with 9 bases aligning to TRBD1. TRBV23-1 is an open reading frame, and its role is uncertain. Source material: PBMCs. In DNA, the CDR3 is TGCGCCAGCGGGACAGGGCAAACGAACACCGGGGAGCTGTTTTTT. Translating it yields CASGTGQTNTGELFF.